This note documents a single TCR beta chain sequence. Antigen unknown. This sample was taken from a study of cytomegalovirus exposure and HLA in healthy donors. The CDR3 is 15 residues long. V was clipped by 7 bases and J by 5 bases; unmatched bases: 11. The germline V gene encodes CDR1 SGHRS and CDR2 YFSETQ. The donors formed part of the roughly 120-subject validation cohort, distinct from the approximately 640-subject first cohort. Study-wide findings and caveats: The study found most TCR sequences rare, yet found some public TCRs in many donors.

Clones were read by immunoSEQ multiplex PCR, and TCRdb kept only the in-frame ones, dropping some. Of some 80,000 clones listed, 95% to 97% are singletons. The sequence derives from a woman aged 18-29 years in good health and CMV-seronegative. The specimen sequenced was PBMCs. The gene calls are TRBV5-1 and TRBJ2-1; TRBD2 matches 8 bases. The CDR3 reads CASHRRGLEDNEQFF. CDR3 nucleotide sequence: TGCGCCAGCCATCGGCGGGGACTAGAGGACAATGAGCAGTTCTTC.